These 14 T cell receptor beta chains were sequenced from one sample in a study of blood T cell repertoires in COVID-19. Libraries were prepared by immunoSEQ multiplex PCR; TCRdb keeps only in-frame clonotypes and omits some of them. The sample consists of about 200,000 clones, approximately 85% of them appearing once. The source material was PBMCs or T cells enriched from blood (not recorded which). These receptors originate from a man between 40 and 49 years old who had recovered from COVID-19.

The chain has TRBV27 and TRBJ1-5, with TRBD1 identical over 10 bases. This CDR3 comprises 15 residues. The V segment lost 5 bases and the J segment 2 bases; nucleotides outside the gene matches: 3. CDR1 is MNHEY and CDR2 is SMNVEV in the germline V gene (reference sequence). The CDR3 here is CASSPGTGGNQPQHF. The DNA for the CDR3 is TGTGCCAGCAGTCCCGGGACAGGGGGCAATCAGCCCCAGCATTTT.

The CDR3 DNA reads as TGCGCCAGCAGCCAAGGAAGAGGCGGCGGGGCCTTCTCCTACGAGCAGTACTTC. This codes for CASSQGRGGGAFSYEQYF. V and J are TRBV4-1 and TRBJ2-7; maybe TRBD2 (6 bases). V was shortened by 1 base and J by 0 bases, with 19 bases between the two germline ends. The CDR3 runs 18 residues. Germline loops: CDR1 MGHRA, CDR2 YSYEKL.

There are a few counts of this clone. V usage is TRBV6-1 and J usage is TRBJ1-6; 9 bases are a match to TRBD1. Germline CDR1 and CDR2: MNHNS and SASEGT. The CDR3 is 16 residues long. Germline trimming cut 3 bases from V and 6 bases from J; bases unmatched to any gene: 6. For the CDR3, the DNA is TGTGCCAGCAGTGACCCGACAGGGGGACTTAATTCACCCCTCCACTTT. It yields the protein CASSDPTGGLNSPLHF.

CDR3 amino acids: CASSSPGRGYTGELFF. DNA of the CDR3: TGTGCCAGCAGCTCCCCGGGGAGGGGGTATACCGGGGAGCTGTTTTTT. The rearrangement links TRBV7-9 to TRBJ2-2; D may be TRBD2 (7 bases). This CDR3 spans 16 amino acids. V was clipped by 4 bases and J by 5 bases, with 17 bases between them. Germline V gene sequence: CDR1 SEHNR, CDR2 FQNEAQ (reference sequence).

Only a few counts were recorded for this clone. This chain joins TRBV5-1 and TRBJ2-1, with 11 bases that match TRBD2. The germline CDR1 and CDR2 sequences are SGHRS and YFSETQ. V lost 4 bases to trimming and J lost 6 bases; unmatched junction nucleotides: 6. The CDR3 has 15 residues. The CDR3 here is CASSIRLAGPNEQFF. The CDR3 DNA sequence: TGCGCCAGCAGCATAAGACTAGCGGGACCCAATGAGCAGTTCTTC.

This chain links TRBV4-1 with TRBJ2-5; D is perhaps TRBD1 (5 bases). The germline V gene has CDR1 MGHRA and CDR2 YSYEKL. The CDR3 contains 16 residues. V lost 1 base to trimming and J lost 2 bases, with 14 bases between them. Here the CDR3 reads CASSQGQGYRQETQYF. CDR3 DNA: TGCGCCAGCAGCCAAGGCCAGGGATACCGACAAGAGACCCAGTACTTC.

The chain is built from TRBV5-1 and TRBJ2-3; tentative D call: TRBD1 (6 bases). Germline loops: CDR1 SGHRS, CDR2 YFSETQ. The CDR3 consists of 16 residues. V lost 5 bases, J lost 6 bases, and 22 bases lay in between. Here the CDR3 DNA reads TGCGCCAGCAGTGGGGCCCTCCAGGGAACAGGGGATACGCAGTATTTT. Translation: CASSGALQGTGDTQYF.

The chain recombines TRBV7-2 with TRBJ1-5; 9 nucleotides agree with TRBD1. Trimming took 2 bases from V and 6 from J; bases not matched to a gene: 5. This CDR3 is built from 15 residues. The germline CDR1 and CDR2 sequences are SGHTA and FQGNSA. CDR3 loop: CASSLLGQGGQPQHF. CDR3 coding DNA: TGTGCCAGCAGCTTATTGGGACAGGGAGGTCAGCCCCAGCATTTT.

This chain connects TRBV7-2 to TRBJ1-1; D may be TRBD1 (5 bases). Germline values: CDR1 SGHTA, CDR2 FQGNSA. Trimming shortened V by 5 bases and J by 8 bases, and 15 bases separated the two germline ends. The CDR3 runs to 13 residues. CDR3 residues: CASSLQGLGEAFF. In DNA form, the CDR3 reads TGTGCCAGCAGCCTCCAGGGACTAGGGGAAGCTTTCTTT.

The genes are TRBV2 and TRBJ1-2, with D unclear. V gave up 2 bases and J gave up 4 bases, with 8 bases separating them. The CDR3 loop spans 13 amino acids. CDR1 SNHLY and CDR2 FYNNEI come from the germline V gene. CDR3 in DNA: TGTGCCAGCAGTGAAATGGCCCTCTATGGCTACACCTTC. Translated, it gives CASSEMALYGYTF.

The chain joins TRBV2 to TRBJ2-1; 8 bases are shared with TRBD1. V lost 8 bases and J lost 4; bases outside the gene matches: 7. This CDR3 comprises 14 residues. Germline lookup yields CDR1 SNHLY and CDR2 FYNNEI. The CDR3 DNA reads TGTGCCAGCCACAGGGGGGACCTTTACAATGAGCAGTTCTTC. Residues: CASHRGDLYNEQFF.

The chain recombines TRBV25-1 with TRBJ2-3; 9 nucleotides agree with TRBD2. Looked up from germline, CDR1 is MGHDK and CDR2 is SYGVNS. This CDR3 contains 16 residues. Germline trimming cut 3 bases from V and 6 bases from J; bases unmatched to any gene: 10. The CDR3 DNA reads TGTGCCAGCAGTGACGCGGAGGCGGGAGGGCTGGATACGCAGTATTTT. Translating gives CASSDAEAGGLDTQYF.

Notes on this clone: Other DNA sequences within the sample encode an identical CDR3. CDR3 in DNA: TGTGCCAGCAGCGTAGTTGCAGGGAACACTGAAGCTTTCTTT. This sequence encodes CASSVVAGNTEAFF. The chain couples TRBV9 to TRBJ1-1; D not resolved. The CDR3 loop spans 14 amino acids. Trimming cost V 0 bases and J 1 base, with 7 bases left between them. Germline V gives CDR1 SGDLS, CDR2 YYNGEE.

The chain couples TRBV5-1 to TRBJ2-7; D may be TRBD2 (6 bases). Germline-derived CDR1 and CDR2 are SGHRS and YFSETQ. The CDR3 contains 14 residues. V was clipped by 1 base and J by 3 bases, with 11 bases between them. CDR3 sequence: CASSLLGGLYEQYF. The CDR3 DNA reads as TGCGCCAGCAGCTTGCTGGGAGGACTCTACGAGCAGTACTTC.